What follows describes a single TCR beta chain. Its target antigen remains unknown. Per-nucleotide qualities are absent, and no much larger clonotype sits a single base away. In the ophthalmopathy patients, disease was moderately to severely active, with a Clinical Activity Score of 3 or more, a NOSPECS grade of 4 or more, and a duration of less than 3 months. Patients with uncontrolled infections, other autoimmune diseases, pregnancy or lactation were excluded. Diagnoses were based on clinical symptoms, serum thyroxine and TRAb, thyroid ultrasound and orbital computed tomography. Ficoll-Paque density gradient centrifugation was used to isolate PBMCs from around 10 ml of fresh peripheral blood. Total RNA was extracted with Trizol reagent, and quality was checked on an Agilent 2100 Bioanalyzer. The sample belongs to a study of T cells in Graves' hyperthyroidism and ophthalmopathy (dated by TCRdb to between 2018 and 2021). About the investigation overall: Peripheral blood samples were taken at initial diagnosis, before any treatment was given. Once sampling was done, hyperthyroidism patients were given methimazole at a starting dose of 30 mg daily, whereas ophthalmopathy patients were given high-dose intravenous methylprednisolone. Whether ophthalmopathy could be predicted prospectively was tested in an independent validation cohort made up of under 20 hyperthyroidism patients plus 17 patients who later progressed to ophthalmopathy. The study also compared thyroid tissue and blood T-cell repertoires from a handful of Graves' hyperthyroidism patients. The 85 to 100 discovery patients were randomly split 7:3 into training and test sets. To identify TCR V-J signatures that set the groups apart, the researchers used a discovery cohort of about a hundred patients, made up of 40 to 45 with Graves' ophthalmopathy and about 59 with stable Graves' hyperthyroidism. TCR Vbeta CDR3 sequencing of 130 to 150 peripheral blood samples (roughly 41 ophthalmopathy, 75 to 85 hyperthyroidism and approximately 17 progressor patients) is reported in the paper.

The TCR beta CDR3 regions were amplified from RNA transcripts. For the first round of RT-PCR on the TCR CDR3, the HTBI primer set was used together with the Qiagen OneStep RT-PCR kit. Libraries were constructed in a second round of multiplex PCR, after which size selection and purification were performed. The libraries were sequenced on an Illumina HiSeq2000 using paired-end 100 bp reads. As for the original processing: SOAPnuke was used to process the raw data, throwing out any read that contained adapters or uncalled bases, had a mean Phred below 15, or lacked an exact constant-primer or identifier match. COPE v1.2.5 was used to merge the high-quality paired reads, and each unique nucleotide sequence was defined as a clonotype. Clonotypes were aligned to IMGT TRBV, TRBD and TRBJ reference segments using MiTCR v1.1. Analysis was restricted to V-J combinations with a frequency above 0.0001, which covered 99.2% of repertoires. The TCS score was defined as the ratio of F50 (clonal expansion) to E x V (chaos), calculated using BLOSUM62-based TCRdist between CDR3 peptides within each V-J. Welch's t-statistics and random forest reduced around 520 V-J features to some 14, which were used in a naive Bayes classifier (R e1071). The public reads were quality trimmed at Q25 with fastp and then assembled into clones with MiXCR by TCRdb, keeping productive beta chains. Rows merge per CDR3 protein into single entries with the most common DNA and genes. The V and J calls were not made by the authors but by TCRdb's processing. The sample records over 350,000 distinct CDR3 sequences, about 15% of which are singletons. In total, the top ten clones hold roughly an eighth of the sample.

Broad study findings and their caveats: In validation, progression to ophthalmopathy was predicted by the model with around 71% sensitivity and about 72% specificity, a median of about 6.8 months before onset. Blood samples also contained most of the expanded thyroid clonotypes (frequency above 0.001), which suggests that blood repertoires may reflect thyroid immune responses. No statistical method was used to fix the sample size in advance, and group allocation was not hidden from the investigators. A model built on a 13 V-J signature distinguished ophthalmopathy from stable hyperthyroidism, reaching 87.88% sensitivity and 81.08% specificity in cross-validation and 80%/75% in testing.

The source of this sequence is a man between 18 and 29 years old with Graves' ophthalmopathy. Sequencing was done on a sample of blood.

The DNA sequence reads TGTGCCAGCAGCTTGGCCACAGGATCTAGCACAGATACGCAGTATTTT. This sequence encodes CASSLATGSSTDTQYF. Recombination linked TRBV5-5 to TRBJ2-3; a tentative D match to TRBD1 spans 5 bases. The CDR3 covers 16 residues, taking in both the cysteine and the phenylalanine. Kept here is only the CDR3 DNA, which spans 48 bases and is read in frame from base 1. Trimming takes 0 bases from V and 0 bases from J, and the germline ends sit 11 bases apart. CDR1 and CDR2 were assigned from the germline V gene (reference sequence) as SGHKS and YYEKEE.